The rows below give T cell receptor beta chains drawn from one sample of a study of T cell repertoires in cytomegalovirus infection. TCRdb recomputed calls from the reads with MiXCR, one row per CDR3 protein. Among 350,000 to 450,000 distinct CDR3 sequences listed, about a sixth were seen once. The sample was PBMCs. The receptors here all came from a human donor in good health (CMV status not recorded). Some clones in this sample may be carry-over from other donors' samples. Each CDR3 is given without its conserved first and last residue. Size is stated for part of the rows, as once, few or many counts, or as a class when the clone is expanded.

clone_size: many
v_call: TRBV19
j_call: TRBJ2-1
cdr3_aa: ASSPNREHEQF

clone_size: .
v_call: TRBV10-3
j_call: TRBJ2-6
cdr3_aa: AISGTTSGANVLT

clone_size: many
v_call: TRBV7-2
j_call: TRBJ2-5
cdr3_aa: ASSSTGTQTETQY

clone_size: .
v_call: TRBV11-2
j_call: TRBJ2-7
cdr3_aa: ASSPNPGGPLEQY

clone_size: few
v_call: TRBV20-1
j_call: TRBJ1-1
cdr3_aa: SARTIGRGDTEAF

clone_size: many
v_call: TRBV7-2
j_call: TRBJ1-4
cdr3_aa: ASSLTPGGLGELF

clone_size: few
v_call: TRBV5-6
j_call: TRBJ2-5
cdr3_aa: ASSSPTGTGDQETQY

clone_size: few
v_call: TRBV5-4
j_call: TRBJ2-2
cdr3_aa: ASKGTGGLTGELF

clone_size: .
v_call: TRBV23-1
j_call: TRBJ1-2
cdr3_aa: ASSRTDRTFYT

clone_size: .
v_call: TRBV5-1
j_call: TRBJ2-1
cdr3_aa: ASRQGSYNEQF

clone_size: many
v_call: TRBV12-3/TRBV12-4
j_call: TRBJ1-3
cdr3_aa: ASSGQGPSGNTIY

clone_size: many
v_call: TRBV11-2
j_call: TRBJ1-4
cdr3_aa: ASSLDREINEKLF

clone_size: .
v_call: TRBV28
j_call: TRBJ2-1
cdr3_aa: ASSLGTLYNEQF

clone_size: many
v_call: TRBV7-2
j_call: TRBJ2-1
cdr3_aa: ASEDGSTYNEQF

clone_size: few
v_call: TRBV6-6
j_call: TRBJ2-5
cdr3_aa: ASSSASGGSAPETQY

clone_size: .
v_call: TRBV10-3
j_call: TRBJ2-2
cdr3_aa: AARGTGELF

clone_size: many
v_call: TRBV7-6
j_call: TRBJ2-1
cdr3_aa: ASSLGARFRGLGYNEQF

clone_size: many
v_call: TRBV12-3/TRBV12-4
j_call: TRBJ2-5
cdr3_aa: ASSPPTPRVETQY

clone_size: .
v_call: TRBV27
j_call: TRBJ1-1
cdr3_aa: ASSLSGLTEAF

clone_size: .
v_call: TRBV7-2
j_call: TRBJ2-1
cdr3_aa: ASSPRGAGGRGHSYNEQF

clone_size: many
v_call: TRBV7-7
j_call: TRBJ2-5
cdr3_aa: ASSLSRGYQETQY

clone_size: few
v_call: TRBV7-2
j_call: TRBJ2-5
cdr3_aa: ASSSLAGGSETQY

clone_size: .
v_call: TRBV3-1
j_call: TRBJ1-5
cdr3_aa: ASSPPGVQPQH

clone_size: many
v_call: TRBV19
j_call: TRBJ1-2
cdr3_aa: ASSSAGAANYGYT

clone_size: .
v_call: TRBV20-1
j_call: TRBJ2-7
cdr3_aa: SANGGTSGSLQY

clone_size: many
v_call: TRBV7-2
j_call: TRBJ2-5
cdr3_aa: ASSSPGLEETQY

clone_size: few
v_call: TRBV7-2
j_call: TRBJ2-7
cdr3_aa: ASSLDRGGIYEQY

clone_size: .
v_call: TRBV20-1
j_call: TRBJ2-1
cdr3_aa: SARTRGARDYNEQF

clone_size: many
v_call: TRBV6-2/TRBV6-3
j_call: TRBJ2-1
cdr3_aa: ASSFRTSGRADEQF

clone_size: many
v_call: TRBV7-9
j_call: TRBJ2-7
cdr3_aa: ASSTFSYEQY

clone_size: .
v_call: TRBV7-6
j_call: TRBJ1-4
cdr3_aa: ASSVTGGFAKLF

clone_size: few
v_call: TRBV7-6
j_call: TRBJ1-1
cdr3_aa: ASSLDRGGAF

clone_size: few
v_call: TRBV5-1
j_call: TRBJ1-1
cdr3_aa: ASSLATTENTEAF

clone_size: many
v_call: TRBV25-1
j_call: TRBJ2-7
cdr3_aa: ASKGSSYEQY